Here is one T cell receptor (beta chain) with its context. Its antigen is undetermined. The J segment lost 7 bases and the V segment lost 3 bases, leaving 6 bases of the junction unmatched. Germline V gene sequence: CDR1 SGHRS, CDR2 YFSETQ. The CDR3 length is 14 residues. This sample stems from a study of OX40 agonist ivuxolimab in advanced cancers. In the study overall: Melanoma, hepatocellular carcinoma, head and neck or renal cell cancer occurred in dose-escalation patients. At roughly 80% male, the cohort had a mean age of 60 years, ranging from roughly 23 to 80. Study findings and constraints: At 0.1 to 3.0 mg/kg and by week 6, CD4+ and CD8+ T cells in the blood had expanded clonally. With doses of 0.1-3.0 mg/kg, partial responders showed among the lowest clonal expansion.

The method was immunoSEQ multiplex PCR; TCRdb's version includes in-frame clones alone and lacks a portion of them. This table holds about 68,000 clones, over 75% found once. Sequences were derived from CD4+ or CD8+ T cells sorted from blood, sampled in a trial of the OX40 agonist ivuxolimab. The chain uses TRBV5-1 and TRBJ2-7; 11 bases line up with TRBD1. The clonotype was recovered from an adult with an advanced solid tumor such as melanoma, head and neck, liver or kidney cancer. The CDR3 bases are TGCGCCAGCAGCTCCGGACAGGGGGCCGGGGAGCAGTACTTC. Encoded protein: CASSSGQGAGEQYF.